The next 15 T cell receptor beta chains were all read from a single sample in a study of T cell responses to AZD1222 COVID-19 vaccine. The protocol was immunoSEQ multiplex PCR, while the TCRdb copy is restricted to in-frame clones and leaves out a portion. This table holds 56,000 or so clones, 80% found once. Here the sequenced sample was peripheral blood, taken 28 days after the second AZD1222 dose. Source of these receptors: an adult who received the AZD1222 COVID-19 vaccine.

V gene TRBV19 combines with J gene TRBJ1-1; D gene ambiguous. Trimming stripped 4 bases from V and 3 bases from J, with 9 bases between. The CDR3 length is 13 residues. Germline values: CDR1 LNHDA, CDR2 SQIVND (reference sequence). CDR3 bases: TGTGCCAGTAGTAAGATCACAGACACTGAAGCTTTCTTT. Translation: CASSKITDTEAFF.

In nucleotides, the CDR3 is TGTGCCAGCAGTCCAGGGGGAAGCGCTGGAAACACCATATATTTT. Translated: CASSPGGSAGNTIYF. This chain uses TRBV6-5 with TRBJ1-3, with 7 bases matching TRBD1. Per the germline V gene, CDR1 is MNHEY and CDR2 is SVGAGI. CDR3 length: 15 amino acids. J gave up 2 bases and V 5 bases, and 6 bases lay outside the gene matches.

The chain is built from TRBV7-2 and TRBJ1-3, with D perhaps TRBD1 (6 bases). CDR3 length equals 16 residues. The V and J ends lost 4 bases and 3 bases respectively, with 16 bases between them. CDR1 is SGHTA, CDR2 FQGNSA, per germline. CDR3 loop: CASSSRGGAVGNTIYF. The CDR3 DNA follows: TGTGCCAGCAGCTCCCGAGGGGGGGCCGTTGGAAACACCATATATTTT.

V and J are TRBV6-5 and TRBJ1-2, with D possibly being TRBD1 (6 bases). CDR3 size: 12 residues. Per the germline V gene, CDR1 is MNHEY and CDR2 is SVGAGI. V lost 7 bases, J lost 7 bases, and 13 bases lay in between. CDR3 region: CASMGAHSGYTF. The CDR3 coding sequence is TGTGCCAGCATGGGGGCCCACTCTGGCTACACCTTC.

This clone appeared a few times. The chain couples TRBV11-2 to TRBJ2-1, with a tentative D call TRBD2 (6 bases). Trimming cost V 5 bases and J 0 bases, with 23 bases left between them. The CDR3 is 19 residues long. Germline CDR1 is SGHAT and CDR2 is FQNNGV. CDR3 amino acids: CASSPRQFSGSNSYNEQFF. The CDR3, as DNA: TGTGCCAGCAGCCCCCGACAGTTTAGCGGTTCGAACTCCTACAATGAGCAGTTCTTC. Variable domain in full (rest from reference TRBV11-2 and TRBJ2-1): EAGVAQSPRYKIIEKRQSVAFWCNPISGHATLYWYQQILGQGPKLLIQFQNNGVVDDSQLPKDRFSAERLKGVDSTLKIQPAKLEDSAVYLCASSPRQFSGSNSYNEQFFGPGTRLTVL.

This rearrangement joins TRBV27 to TRBJ2-3; 9 nucleotides match TRBD1. The CDR3 has 13 amino acids. Germline CDR1 reads MNHEY; CDR2 reads SMNVEV (reference sequence). With V trimmed by 8 bases and J by 8 bases, 8 bases remained unmatched. The CDR3: CASHTGGKATQYF. CDR3 DNA: TGTGCCAGCCACACAGGGGGCAAGGCTACGCAGTATTTT.

This CDR3 reads CASSFPDRGRRNGYTF. CDR3 DNA sequence: TGTGCCAGCAGTTTCCCGGACAGGGGGCGCAGGAATGGCTACACCTTC. The chain carries TRBV28 and TRBJ1-2; TRBD1 aligns across 11 bases. The V gene end was trimmed by 3 bases and the J gene end by 6 bases; junction bases not matched to a gene: 9. Germline V lookup: CDR1 MDHEN, CDR2 SYDVKM. The CDR3 runs to 16 residues.

The chain couples TRBV28 to TRBJ1-5, with D tentatively TRBD1 (5 bases). V lost 11 bases to trimming and J lost 7 bases, with 18 bases between them. Germline V gene lookup returns CDR1 MDHEN and CDR2 SYDVKM. CDR3 size: 13 residues. CDR3 residues: CAEGRRRDQPQHF. The DNA of the CDR3 is TGTGCCGAGGGGAGGAGAAGGGACCAGCCCCAGCATTTT. The whole variable domain, remainder taken from reference TRBV28 and TRBJ1-5, is DVKVTQSSRYLVKRTGEKVFLECVQDMDHENMFWYRQDPGLGLRLIYFSYDVKMKEKGDIPEGYSVSREKKERFSLILESASTNQTSMYLCAEGRRRDQPQHFGDGTRLSIL.

The chain is built from TRBV2 and TRBJ2-5; TRBD2 matches at 10 bases. V lost 4 bases and J lost 5; bases outside the gene matches: 7. CDR1 and CDR2 (germline): SNHLY, FYNNEI. The CDR3 is made up of 15 amino acids. Written as DNA, the CDR3 is TGTGCCAGCAGTGCTAGCGGGAGTCTCGGTGAGACCCAGTACTTC. Protein sequence: CASSASGSLGETQYF.

The chain recombines TRBV6-4 with TRBJ2-3; perhaps TRBD1 as D (6 bases). Germline V gene data show CDR1 as MRHNA and CDR2 as SNTAGT. The CDR3 is made up of 16 amino acids. With 0 bases removed from V and 6 bases from J, the gap between germline ends came to 16 bases. The CDR3 reads CASSDSTGPNPDTQYF. The CDR3 coding sequence is TGTGCCAGCAGTGACTCGACAGGACCCAACCCCGATACGCAGTATTTT.

This clone was observed a single time. This chain uses TRBV19 with TRBJ1-2, with 9 bases lining up with TRBD1. Germline V gene lookup returns CDR1 LNHDA and CDR2 SQIVND (reference sequence). Losses at the gene ends were 4 bases for V and 11 bases for J; bases not matched to a gene: 8. This CDR3 is built from 13 residues. In DNA form, the CDR3 reads TGTGCCAGTAGTACTGGGACAGGGAGGGAGTACACCTTC. Its translation is CASSTGTGREYTF.

The V and J genes are TRBV28 and TRBJ1-6; TRBD1 matches at 7 bases. The CDR3 loop spans 14 amino acids. V shed 8 bases and J 5 bases; nucleotides not matched to a gene: 6. The germline gives CDR1 MDHEN, CDR2 SYDVKM. The CDR3 nucleotides read TGTGCCAGCCTTTCGGGACAGCATAATTCACCCCTCCACTTT. Its protein is CASLSGQHNSPLHF.

This chain joins TRBV28 and TRBJ1-3; D gene ambiguous. Germline V gene data show CDR1 as MDHEN and CDR2 as SYDVKM. The ends were cut back, 4 bases at V and 11 bases at J, with 6 bases in the middle. The CDR3 contains 10 residues. DNA of the CDR3: TGTGCCAGCAGTTCCCGGGCCATATATTTT. It is translated as CASSSRAIYF. Full variable domain (rest looked up from reference TRBV28 and TRBJ1-3): DVKVTQSSRYLVKRTGEKVFLECVQDMDHENMFWYRQDPGLGLRLIYFSYDVKMKEKGDIPEGYSVSREKKERFSLILESASTNQTSMYLCASSSRAIYFGEGSWLTVV.

This chain links TRBV10-3 with TRBJ2-2, with a possible D match to TRBD1 (5 bases). V gave up 2 bases and J gave up 6 bases, with 16 bases separating them. CDR1 ENHRY and CDR2 SYGVKD come from the germline V gene. The CDR3 is 16 amino acids. CDR3 coding DNA: TGTGCCATCAGTGAGCCCGGAGCAGGGTGGCCCGGGGAGCTGTTTTTT. Translated: CAISEPGAGWPGELFF.

V usage is TRBV5-6 and J usage is TRBJ2-1; perhaps TRBD2 as D (5 bases). V lost 4 bases and J lost 1, with 15 bases in between. This CDR3 comprises 16 residues. CDR1 is SGHDT and CDR2 is YYEEEE in the germline V gene. The CDR3 DNA follows: TGTGCCAGCAGCCCGAGGGCGGGCCGATCCTACAATGAGCAGTTCTTC. It specifies CASSPRAGRSYNEQFF.